The 27 T cell receptor beta chains listed next were all sequenced from one sample in a study of T-cell memory formation after mild COVID-19. TCRdb recomputed calls from the 5' RACE reads with MiXCR, one row per CDR3 protein. The table includes under 450,000 distinct CDR3 sequences, about a quarter detected once. The source material was PBMCs or a T cell subset sorted from them (not recorded which). The receptor set was obtained from an adult woman who had mild COVID-19 (a few samples of this study predate the infection). Cell type and time point are not known.

The V and J genes are TRBV3-1 and TRBJ2-1; TRBD2 matches 8 bases. Germline V gene lookup returns CDR1 LGHDT and CDR2 YNNKEL (reference sequence). The CDR3 extends over 18 amino acids. V gave up 5 bases and J gave up 4 bases; unmatched junction bases: 16. CDR3 sequence: CASSSSQGSAGAYNEQFF. The CDR3 DNA is TGTGCCAGCAGCTCGAGCCAAGGGTCAGCGGGGGCGTACAATGAGCAGTTCTTC.

The count of this clonotype is one. It is likely a read error, because the conserved phenylalanine at the end of the CDR3 is missing. The chain combines TRBV7-9 with TRBJ2-7, with D unresolved. Trimming removed 0 bases at V and 0 bases at J, with 6 bases between. This CDR3 contains 14 residues. Looked up from germline, CDR1 is SEHNR and CDR2 is FQNEAQ (reference sequence). This chain's CDR3 is CASSLAGNSYEQYI. DNA of the CDR3: TGTGCCAGCAGCTTAGCTGGTAACTCCTACGAGCAGTACATC.

J is TRBJ2-1 and V is TRBV7-2; D gene unclear. Looked up from germline, CDR1 is SGHTA and CDR2 is FQGNSA. The germline V and J ends were trimmed by 5 bases and 10 bases, with 12 bases remaining between them. The CDR3 covers 12 residues. CDR3 nucleotide sequence: TGTGCCAGCAGCCAAACCCGACCGGAGCAGTTCTTC. Protein sequence: CASSQTRPEQFF.

In this sample, this clonotype turned up many times. V is TRBV5-6 and J is TRBJ2-7, with 8 bases aligning to TRBD1. The length of the CDR3 is 15 residues. CDR1 is SGHDT and CDR2 is YYEEEE in the germline V gene. Trimming at V came to 2 bases and at J to 0 bases, leaving 4 bases not matched to a gene. CDR3 amino acids: CASSLLGQASYEQYF. Written as DNA, the CDR3 is TGTGCCAGCAGCTTATTGGGACAGGCCTCCTACGAGCAGTACTTC.

V usage is TRBV27 and J usage is TRBJ2-3, with 14 nucleotides matching TRBD2. The CDR3 sequence is 18 residues long. V shed 6 bases, J shed 2 bases, and the junction held 10 bases outside the gene matches. The germline gives CDR1 MNHEY, CDR2 SMNVEV (reference sequence). The CDR3 loop reads CASRPLPGLAGDTDTQYF. For the CDR3, the DNA is TGTGCCAGCAGGCCGCTACCGGGACTAGCGGGAGACACAGATACGCAGTATTTT.

There are a few counts of this clonotype. This chain's CDR3 is CASSLPLGGPTYEQYF. CDR3 DNA sequence: TGTGCCAGCAGCTTGCCCCTCGGCGGGCCGACCTACGAGCAGTACTTC. This sequence joins TRBV7-8 and TRBJ2-7; a possible D gene is TRBD2 (5 bases). CDR1 SGHVS and CDR2 FQNEAQ come from the germline V gene. The CDR3 covers 16 residues. V lost 3 bases to trimming and J lost 2 bases, with 17 bases between them.

The V call is TRBV24-1, the J call TRBJ2-1, with 12 bases aligning to TRBD2. V shed 1 base, J shed 6 bases, and the junction held 9 bases outside the gene matches. CDR3 length: 18 residues. Germline V lookup: CDR1 KGHDR, CDR2 SFDVKD. CDR3 coding DNA: TGTGCCACCAGTGATTTACTCGGCGGACTAGCGGGGAGCAATGAGCAGTTCTTC. This encodes CATSDLLGGLAGSNEQFF.

This clonotype appeared a few times. The gene calls are TRBV3-1 and TRBJ2-7; D not certain. CDR3 length: 11 residues. V was shortened by 8 bases and J by 2 bases, with 7 bases between the two germline ends. CDR1 and CDR2 (germline): LGHDT, YNNKEL (reference sequence). The CDR3 protein is CASGETYEQYF. The CDR3 DNA sequence: TGTGCCAGCGGGGAAACCTACGAGCAGTACTTC.

This sequence joins TRBV12-3 or TRBV12-4 and TRBJ2-1, with 10 bases that match TRBD2. CDR3 length: 16 amino acids. Trimming at V came to 7 bases and at J to 2 bases, leaving 8 bases not matched to a gene. CDR3 nucleotide sequence: TGTGCCAGCACCCAAGCGGGAGGGGTGCCCTACAATGAGCAGTTCTTC. It yields the protein CASTQAGGVPYNEQFF.

The V call is TRBV2, the J call TRBJ2-3; 8 bases are shared with TRBD2. Germline V gene lookup returns CDR1 SNHLY and CDR2 FYNNEI. V lost 6 bases and J lost 1; bases outside the gene matches: 6. CDR3 size: 15 residues. The CDR3 region has the DNA TGTGCCAGCAGGGTAGCGGGAATCCGCACAGATACGCAGTATTTT. Translation: CASRVAGIRTDTQYF.

This clonotype was observed a few times. This chain uses TRBV4-3 with TRBJ1-4; 8 bases fit TRBD1. From germline, CDR1 is LGHNA and CDR2 YSLEER. V lost 0 bases and J lost 7; bases outside the gene matches: 4. The CDR3 runs 15 residues. Written as DNA, the CDR3 is TGCGCCAGCAGCCAAGATCGGGACAGGAGTGAAAAACTGTTTTTT. This gives the protein CASSQDRDRSEKLFF.

This clonotype was observed a handful of times. The chain couples TRBV19 to TRBJ2-6, with 7 bases identical to TRBD1. The germline V gene encodes CDR1 LNHDA and CDR2 SQIVND (reference sequence). The CDR3 contains 15 residues. The V segment lost 5 bases and the J segment 4 bases; nucleotides outside the gene matches: 5. In DNA, the CDR3 is TGTGCCAGTAGTTTCGGGACAGCCGGGGCCAACGTCCTGACTTTC. This sequence encodes CASSFGTAGANVLTF.

The V call is TRBV6-5, the J call TRBJ1-4; D may be TRBD1 (5 bases). Per the germline V gene, CDR1 is MNHEY and CDR2 is SVGAGI. CDR3 length: 11 amino acids. The CDR3 loop is CRTPTNEKLFF. The CDR3 DNA is TGTAGGACACCAACTAATGAAAAACTGTTTTTT.

This clonotype was seen a few times. The rearrangement links TRBV18 to TRBJ1-3, with D possibly TRBD1 on 6 matching bases. The length of the CDR3 is 15 residues. Germline-derived CDR1 and CDR2 are KGHSH and LQKENI. Trimming took off 3 bases at V and 1 base at J, with 10 bases between the two ends. Here the CDR3 reads CASSPRDISGNTIYF. The CDR3 DNA follows: TGTGCCAGCTCACCTCGGGACATTTCTGGAAACACCATATATTTT. Together with reference TRBV18 and TRBJ1-3, the CDR3 gives the full variable domain: NAGVMQNPRHLVRRRGQEARLRCSPMKGHSHVYWYRQLPEEGLKFMVYLQKENIIDESGMPKERFSAEFPKEGPSILRIQQVVRGDSAAYFCASSPRDISGNTIYFGEGSWLTVV.

This clonotype was observed a handful of times. The V and J genes are TRBV7-8 and TRBJ2-7; possibly TRBD1 for D (6 bases). The CDR3 is made up of 14 amino acids. V lost 5 bases to trimming and J lost 0 bases, with 11 bases between them. Germline CDR1 SGHVS, CDR2 FQNEAQ. The CDR3 coding sequence is TGTGCCAGCAGCCCGGGACATCGCTCCTACGAGCAGTACTTC. It specifies CASSPGHRSYEQYF. The full variable domain, completed using reference TRBV7-8 and TRBJ2-7, is GAGVSQSPRYKVAKRGQDVALRCDPISGHVSLFWYQQALGQGPEFLTYFQNEAQLDKSGLPSDRFFAERPEGSVSTLKIQRTQQEDSAVYLCASSPGHRSYEQYFGPGTRLTVT.

The chain has TRBV6-4 and TRBJ1-5, with 8 positions matching TRBD1. This CDR3 is 17 amino acids long. Germline CDR1 is MRHNA and CDR2 is SNTAGT. J lost 1 base, V lost 4 bases, and 9 bases had no gene match. The CDR3 nucleotides read TGTGCCAGCAGTGTGCCCCCAAGGGACAGGAGCAATCAGCCCCAGCATTTT. It is translated as CASSVPPRDRSNQPQHF.

This clonotype was seen only a few times. The CDR3 loop reads CSAGQANLDTQYF. As DNA, the CDR3 is TGCAGTGCGGGGCAGGCGAACTTAGATACGCAGTATTTT. The rearrangement joins TRBV20-1 to TRBJ2-3; maybe TRBD1 (5 bases). V lost 6 bases, J lost 5 bases, and 15 bases lay in between. The CDR3 loop spans 13 amino acids. CDR1 and CDR2 from the germline V gene are DFQATT and SNEGSKA (reference sequence).

In its sample, this clonotype was seen a few times. V and J are TRBV5-1 and TRBJ1-1; 8 bases align to TRBD1. V was clipped by 2 bases and J by 4 bases; unmatched bases: 4. CDR3 length: 14 amino acids. Germline V CDR1 and CDR2: SGHRS, YFSETQ. In DNA, the CDR3 is TGCGCCAGCAGCTTATCAGGACAGGGCACTGAAGCTTTCTTT. Amino acid sequence: CASSLSGQGTEAFF.

The V gene is TRBV7-9, the J gene TRBJ1-1, with unresolved D. Trimming shortened V by 0 bases and J by 10 bases, and 9 bases separated the two germline ends. Germline values: CDR1 SEHNR, CDR2 FQNEAQ (reference sequence). The CDR3 extends over 12 amino acids. As DNA, the CDR3 is TGTGCCAGCAGCTTAGCGGGAGAACGAGCTTTCTTT. It is translated as CASSLAGERAFF. Using reference TRBV7-9 and TRBJ1-1 for the parts outside the CDR3, the full variable domain is DTGVSQNPRHKITKRGQNVTFRCDPISEHNRLYWYRQTLGQGPEFLTYFQNEAQLEKSRLLSDRFSAERPKGSFSTLEIQRTEQGDSAMYLCASSLAGERAFFGQGTRLTVV.

This clonotype was observed a few times. The V and J genes are TRBV12-3 or TRBV12-4 and TRBJ1-1; the D gene is possibly TRBD1 (6 bases). V lost 1 base to trimming and J lost 4 bases, with 13 bases between them. The CDR3 is 15 amino acids. The CDR3 here is CASSLGQTGPTEAFF. In DNA, the CDR3 is TGTGCCAGCAGTTTAGGCCAAACAGGGCCCACTGAAGCTTTCTTT.

The V and J genes are TRBV10-3 and TRBJ2-2; perhaps TRBD2 as D (6 bases). CDR1 ENHRY and CDR2 SYGVKD come from the germline V gene. This CDR3 spans 12 amino acids. Trimming removed 8 bases at V and 2 bases at J, with 6 bases between. The CDR3 loop reads CAIAGNTGELFF. The CDR3 nucleotides read TGTGCCATCGCGGGAAACACCGGGGAGCTGTTTTTT.

This clonotype was observed a handful of times. This rearrangement joins TRBV7-8 to TRBJ1-1; a weak D match, TRBD1 (5 bases). The CDR3 extends over 15 amino acids. Germline V gene sequence: CDR1 SGHVS, CDR2 FQNEAQ. Trimming pared 3 bases from V and 2 bases from J, leaving 13 bases between. The CDR3 is CASSLWGRQNTEAFF. The CDR3 coding sequence is TGTGCCAGCAGCTTGTGGGGGAGACAAAACACTGAAGCTTTCTTT.

The chain uses TRBV20-1 and TRBJ2-5; TRBD1 aligns across 8 bases. The CDR3 length is 17 residues. The germline gives CDR1 DFQATT, CDR2 SNEGSKA (reference sequence). After removal of 5 bases from V and 1 base from J, the junction contained 15 bases not matched to a gene. CDR3: CSAGRRAGGPGQETQYF. The CDR3 DNA reads as TGCAGTGCTGGCAGGAGGGCAGGGGGCCCCGGCCAAGAGACCCAGTACTTC.

V gene TRBV20-1 combines with J gene TRBJ2-5; TRBD2 matches 13 bases. The germline CDR1 and CDR2 sequences are DFQATT and SNEGSKA (reference sequence). V dropped 6 bases and J dropped 1; count of bases not matched to a gene: 5. The length of the CDR3 is 15 residues. CDR3 in DNA: TGCAGTGCGCGGGGACTAGCGGGGTCCCAAGAGACCCAGTACTTC. This encodes CSARGLAGSQETQYF.

The genes are TRBV20-1 and TRBJ2-7; D tentatively reads TRBD1 or TRBD2 (5 bases each). The germline V gene has CDR1 DFQATT and CDR2 SNEGSKA (reference sequence). This CDR3 region has 16 residues. The V gene lost 0 bases and the J gene lost 3 bases, with 18 bases spanning the gap. CDR3 coding DNA: TGCAGTGCTAGAGATCCTTGGCGGTCGAGGGGCTACGAGCAGTACTTC. The encoded protein is CSARDPWRSRGYEQYF.

This clonotype was recorded a few times. V gene TRBV7-2 combines with J gene TRBJ1-5; D remains ambiguous. Trimming pared 4 bases from V and 3 bases from J, leaving 19 bases between. The CDR3 length is 17 residues. CDR1 and CDR2 (germline): SGHTA, FQGNSA. DNA for the CDR3: TGTGCCAGCAGCTCCGAATTTGCTACAGCTTCCAATCAGCCCCAGCATTTT. Translating gives CASSSEFATASNQPQHF.

The V gene is TRBV12-3 or TRBV12-4, the J gene TRBJ1-6; weak D call: TRBD1 (5 bases). Trimming took 4 bases from V and 11 from J, leaving 15 bases between them. The CDR3 loop spans 14 amino acids. The CDR3 sequence: CASSSLLRVAPLHF. CDR3 nucleotides: TGTGCCAGCAGTTCACTCCTCAGGGTTGCACCCCTCCACTTT.